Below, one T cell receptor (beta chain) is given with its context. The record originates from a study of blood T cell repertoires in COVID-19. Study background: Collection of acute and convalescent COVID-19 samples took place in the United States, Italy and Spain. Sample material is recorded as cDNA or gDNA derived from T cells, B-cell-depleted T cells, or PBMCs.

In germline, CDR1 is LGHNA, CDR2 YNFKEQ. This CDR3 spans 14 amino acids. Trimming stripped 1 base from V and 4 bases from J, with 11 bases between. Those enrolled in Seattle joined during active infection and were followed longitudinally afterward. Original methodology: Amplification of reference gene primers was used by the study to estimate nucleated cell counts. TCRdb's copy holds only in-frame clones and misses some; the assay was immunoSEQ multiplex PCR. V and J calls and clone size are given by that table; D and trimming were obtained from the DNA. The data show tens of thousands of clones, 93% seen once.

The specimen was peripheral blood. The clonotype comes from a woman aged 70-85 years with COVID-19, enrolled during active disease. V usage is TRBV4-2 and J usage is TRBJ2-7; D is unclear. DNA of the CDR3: TGTGCCAGCAGCCAAGTCGGTGAAGCTTACGAGCAGTACTTC. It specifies CASSQVGEAYEQYF.